This entry describes one T cell receptor (beta chain). The antigen is not known. The unique tags termed UMIs, each holding a 6-nucleotide sample barcode, were added by means of template switching. One entry per CDR3 protein, without DNA, is what TCRdb gives after re-calling the 5' RACE reads. The sample includes around 190,000 distinct CDR3 sequences. These data belong to a study of monozygotic twins with inflammatory bowel disease. Broader study findings: IBD patients exhibited fewer clonotypes shared with other individuals than healthy twins, particularly with disease activity. TCRbeta diversity (inverse Simpson) was lower in IBD patients than in healthy co-twins.

CDR3 length: 13 amino acids. This TCR derives from a human donor with ulcerative colitis or Crohn's disease, or a healthy co-twin of an affected twin (not recorded which). What was sequenced was blood. The chain joins TRBV12-3 or TRBV12-4 to TRBJ2-5; the TRBD2 assignment by TCRdb is unverifiable without DNA. CDR3 loop: CASSSWEDETQYF.